A selection of T cell receptor beta chains follows, all from one sample in a study of cytomegalovirus exposure and HLA in healthy donors. Clones were read by immunoSEQ multiplex PCR, and TCRdb kept only the in-frame ones, dropping some. The repertoire holds over 70,000 clones, with 70% as singletons. Input material: PBMCs. The receptors shown here come from a woman in her fifties or sixties in good health and CMV-seropositive. Both conserved end residues are part of each CDR3. A D gene is named only where the DNA matches it firmly. Size is stated for part of the rows, as once, few or many counts, or as a class when the clone is expanded.

few	TRBD1	TRBJ1-2	TRBV5-4	CASSSANGQGDYGYTF	TGTGCCAGCAGCTCGGCGAATGGACAGGGGGACTATGGCTACACCTTC
few	TRBD1	TRBJ1-1	TRBV27	CASSLPGQGSEAFF	TGTGCCAGCAGTCTACCGGGACAGGGTAGTGAAGCTTTCTTT
.	TRBD2	TRBJ2-1	TRBV4-3	CASSQDGGGYNEQFF	TGCGCCAGCAGCCAAGATGGCGGGGGTTACAATGAGCAGTTCTTC
.	TRBD2	TRBJ2-7	TRBV6-5	CASSFGTSAEQYF	TGTGCCAGCAGTTTCGGGACTAGCGCTGAGCAGTACTTC
few	.	TRBJ2-2	TRBV7-7	CASSFDRTGELFF	TGTGCCAGCAGCTTTGACAGGACCGGGGAGCTGTTTTTT
.	.	TRBJ2-3	TRBV5-4	CASSSTGWADTQYF	TGTGCCAGCAGCTCGACAGGTTGGGCAGATACGCAGTATTTT
many	.	TRBJ2-6	TRBV6-1	CASSEGTSGANVLTF	TGTGCCAGCAGTGAAGGGACATCTGGGGCCAACGTCCTGACTTTC
few	.	TRBJ1-2	TRBV27	CASSPMEFRGPSGYTF	TGTGCCAGCAGTCCGATGGAGTTCAGGGGACCTAGTGGCTACACCTTC
.	.	TRBJ2-2	TRBV6-4	CASSAYENTGELFF	TGTGCCAGCAGCGCCTACGAAAACACCGGGGAGCTGTTTTTT
.	.	TRBJ1-2	TRBV6-5	CASTYDVGGSYGYTF	TGTGCCAGCACCTACGATGTGGGAGGAAGCTATGGCTACACCTTC
.	.	TRBJ2-5	TRBV7-2	CASSFFFSQETQYF	TGTGCCAGCAGCTTCTTCTTCAGCCAAGAGACCCAGTACTTC
.	.	TRBJ2-3	TRBV18	CASSPPGISGFGDTQYF	TGTGCCAGCTCACCACCGGGTATCTCAGGGTTTGGGGATACGCAGTATTTT
few	TRBD1	TRBJ1-1	TRBV5-1	CASTRTGVNTEAFF	TGCGCCAGCACACGGACAGGGGTGAACACTGAAGCTTTCTTT
.	TRBD1	TRBJ1-5	TRBV28	CASTDRGRGNQPQHF	TGTGCCAGCACCGACAGGGGCCGGGGCAATCAGCCCCAGCATTTT
.	.	TRBJ1-1	TRBV6-5	CASSSSRGGTEAFF	TGTGCCAGCAGCTCCTCCCGAGGGGGCACTGAAGCTTTCTTT
few	.	TRBJ1-1	TRBV4-3	CASSHRNTGHEWRNTEAFF	TGCGCCAGCAGCCATCGCAATACAGGGCATGAATGGAGGAACACTGAAGCTTTCTTT
.	.	TRBJ2-1	TRBV29-1	CSVESDSSSYNEQFF	TGCAGCGTTGAATCCGACAGTTCCTCCTACAATGAGCAGTTCTTC
.	.	TRBJ1-1	TRBV27	CASSTLAEFRGRAFF	TGTGCCAGCAGCACTCTTGCAGAGTTCCGGGGAAGGGCTTTCTTT
few	TRBD1	TRBJ2-7	TRBV28	CASRGQGVPYEQYF	TGTGCCAGCAGAGGGCAGGGGGTCCCCTACGAGCAGTACTTC
.	.	TRBJ1-2	TRBV6-6	CASSSPTSYGYTF	TGTGCCAGCAGCTCGCCTACTAGTTATGGCTACACCTTC
few	TRBD2	TRBJ2-1	TRBV7-9	CASSFGGTSGNHNEQFF	TGTGCCAGCAGCTTCGGCGGGACTAGCGGGAACCACAATGAGCAGTTCTTC
.	.	TRBJ1-5	TRBV28	CASISGNQPQHF	TGTGCCAGCATCTCGGGCAATCAGCCCCAGCATTTT
few	TRBD1	TRBJ1-5	TRBV6-1	CASSTGGSGNQPQHF	TGTGCCAGCAGTACAGGGGGCTCGGGCAATCAGCCCCAGCATTTT
once	TRBD2	TRBJ2-1	TRBV7-3	CASSSTSGSDEQFF	TGTGCCAGCAGCTCGACTAGCGGGAGCGATGAGCAGTTCTTC
.	TRBD1	TRBJ2-5	TRBV18	CASSLNTQGRRETQYF	TGTGCCAGCTCCCTAAACACACAGGGGCGGAGAGAGACCCAGTACTTC
.	TRBD1	TRBJ1-1	TRBV10-3	CAISGTGSANTEAFF	TGTGCCATCAGTGGGACAGGGTCGGCGAACACTGAAGCTTTCTTT
.	.	TRBJ1-2	TRBV19	CASSITDYGYTF	TGTGCCAGTAGTATCACTGACTATGGCTACACCTTC
few	TRBD1	TRBJ1-5	TRBV6-1	CASSLQGAGNQPQHF	TGTGCCAGCAGTTTACAGGGGGCCGGTAATCAGCCCCAGCATTTT
.	TRBD2	TRBJ2-5	TRBV30	CAWSSGPQETQYF	TGTGCCTGGTCTAGCGGGCCCCAAGAGACCCAGTACTTC
.	.	TRBJ1-4	TRBV4-2	CASSQTSEGLEKLFF	TGTGCCAGCAGCCAAACCTCGGAGGGATTGGAAAAACTGTTTTTT
.	TRBD2	TRBJ2-7	TRBV5-1	CASSLAGTSELLTYEQYF	TGCGCCAGCAGCTTGGCCGGGACTAGCGAACTACTAACCTACGAGCAGTACTTC
.	.	TRBJ1-2	TRBV28	CASSFEGRDYGYTF	TGTGCCAGCAGTTTTGAGGGTAGGGACTATGGCTACACCTTC
.	.	TRBJ1-5	TRBV18	CASSPQGHRLGANQPQHF	TGTGCCAGCTCACCACAGGGACATAGGTTGGGGGCTAATCAGCCCCAGCATTTT
.	.	TRBJ1-4	TRBV7-2	CASSPDIATNEKLFF	TGTGCCAGCAGCCCGGACATTGCAACTAATGAAAAACTGTTTTTT
once	TRBD1	TRBJ1-4	TRBV28	CASSLTGGLEKLFF	TGTGCCAGCAGTTTGACAGGGGGCTTGGAAAAACTGTTTTTT
once	TRBD1	TRBJ1-2	TRBV28	CASSTGGPGYTF	TGTGCCAGCAGCACAGGGGGCCCAGGCTACACCTTC
.	TRBD1	TRBJ1-2	TRBV7-2	CASSSQGAGKDNYGYTF	TGTGCCAGCAGCTCACAGGGGGCGGGAAAGGATAACTATGGCTACACCTTC
few	TRBD2	TRBJ2-1	TRBV5-1	CASSSLTSGSSGEQFF	TGCGCCAGCAGCTCCCTGACTAGCGGGAGTTCAGGTGAGCAGTTCTTC
few	.	TRBJ1-1	TRBV5-4	CASSPLVQSNMNTEAFF	TGTGCCAGCAGCCCCCTGGTACAGTCTAATATGAACACTGAAGCTTTCTTT
.	TRBD1	TRBJ1-2	TRBV28	CASSLTGGNYGYTF	TGTGCCAGCAGTTTGACAGGGGGTAACTATGGCTACACCTTC
.	.	TRBJ1-1	TRBV28	CASRKDRPTMNTEAFF	TGTGCCAGCAGGAAGGACAGACCTACAATGAACACTGAAGCTTTCTTT
.	TRBD1	TRBJ1-1	TRBV5-4	CASSPGTGSNTEAFF	TGTGCCAGCAGCCCCGGGACAGGATCGAACACTGAAGCTTTCTTT
.	.	TRBJ2-7	TRBV5-1	CASSLGGETYEQYF	TGCGCCAGCAGCTTGGGGGGGGAGACCTACGAGCAGTACTTC
.	.	TRBJ1-1	TRBV7-9	CASSLRTSQNTEAFF	TGTGCCAGCAGCCTGAGGACAAGCCAGAACACTGAAGCTTTCTTT
many	TRBD1	TRBJ2-2	TRBV5-8	CASSSGTGVTGELFF	TGTGCCAGCAGCTCGGGGACAGGGGTAACCGGGGAGCTGTTTTTT
few	TRBD1	TRBJ2-7	TRBV6-5	CASSERDRVYEQYF	TGTGCCAGCAGTGAAAGGGACAGGGTCTACGAGCAGTACTTC
.	TRBD2	TRBJ2-3	TRBV10-3	CAITQGLAGTDTQYF	TGTGCCATCACTCAGGGACTAGCGGGAACAGATACGCAGTATTTT